A selection of T cell receptor beta chains follows, all from one sample in a study of blood T cell repertoires in COVID-19. TCRdb's table, derived via immunoSEQ multiplex PCR, lists solely in-frame clones and lacks some. The sample has roughly 60,000 clones; 84% are singletons. What was sequenced was peripheral blood. These receptors all stem from a man between 60 and 70 years old with COVID-19, enrolled during active disease. Both conserved end residues are part of each CDR3. D genes are given only for firm matches. Only part of the rows carry a size: once, few, many, or a class if the clone is expanded.

D	V	J	size	CDR3	DNA
TRBD2	TRBV9	TRBJ2-6	-	CASSASGAGAYSGANVLTF	TGTGCCAGCAGCGCTAGCGGGGCGGGGGCGTATTCGGGGGCCAACGTCCTGACTTTC
-	TRBV19	TRBJ1-1	-	CASMREGRATEAFF	TGTGCCAGTATGAGGGAGGGCAGGGCCACTGAAGCTTTCTTT
-	TRBV11-1	TRBJ1-1	few	CASSLGIEAFF	TGTGCCAGCAGCTTAGGTATAGAAGCTTTCTTT
-	TRBV5-4	TRBJ2-5	-	CASSLKDSQETQYF	TGTGCCAGCAGCTTAAAGGACAGTCAAGAGACCCAGTACTTC
TRBD1	TRBV28	TRBJ2-5	-	CASSEGQAKETQYF	TGTGCCAGCAGTGAGGGACAGGCTAAAGAGACCCAGTACTTC
TRBD1	TRBV11-1	TRBJ2-2	-	CASSQRTGDTGELFF	TGTGCCAGCAGCCAGCGGACAGGAGACACCGGGGAGCTGTTTTTT
-	TRBV24-1	TRBJ1-1	-	CATSEDAGAEAFF	TGTGCCACCAGTGAGGATGCAGGGGCTGAAGCTTTCTTT
TRBD1	TRBV5-5	TRBJ1-1	-	CASSLLPGGNTEAFF	TGTGCCAGCAGCTTATTACCAGGGGGGAACACTGAAGCTTTCTTT
TRBD1	TRBV18	TRBJ1-4	-	CASSPRQGEKLFF	TGTGCCAGCTCCCCAAGACAGGGTGAAAAACTGTTTTTT
TRBD1	TRBV24-1	TRBJ2-7	-	CATSPDRGQEQYF	TGTGCCACCAGTCCGGACAGGGGGCAGGAGCAGTACTTC
-	TRBV7-3	TRBJ1-6	-	CASSPGGPNNSPLHF	TGTGCCAGCAGCCCCGGCGGGCCGAATAATTCACCCCTCCACTTT
-	TRBV6-1	TRBJ1-2	-	CASSEAARGGGYTF	TGTGCCAGCAGTGAAGCGGCCAGGGGTGGTGGCTACACCTTC
-	TRBV2	TRBJ2-6	-	CASSGGPYANVLTF	TGTGCCAGCAGTGGGGGCCCCTACGCCAACGTCCTGACTTTC
TRBD1	TRBV2	TRBJ1-2	once	CASSPDRGYGYTF	TGTGCCAGCAGTCCGGACAGGGGCTATGGCTACACCTTC
TRBD1	TRBV6-6	TRBJ1-2	-	CASSGQTGGRGYTF	TGTGCCAGCAGTGGACAGACAGGGGGACGTGGCTACACCTTC
TRBD2	TRBV7-3	TRBJ2-1	-	CASSFTSGSFNEQFF	TGTGCCAGCAGCTTTACTAGCGGGAGTTTCAATGAGCAGTTCTTC
-	TRBV29-1	TRBJ1-2	-	CSVEGGLWDPGRGYTF	TGCAGCGTTGAAGGGGGCCTTTGGGATCCGGGTCGTGGCTACACCTTC